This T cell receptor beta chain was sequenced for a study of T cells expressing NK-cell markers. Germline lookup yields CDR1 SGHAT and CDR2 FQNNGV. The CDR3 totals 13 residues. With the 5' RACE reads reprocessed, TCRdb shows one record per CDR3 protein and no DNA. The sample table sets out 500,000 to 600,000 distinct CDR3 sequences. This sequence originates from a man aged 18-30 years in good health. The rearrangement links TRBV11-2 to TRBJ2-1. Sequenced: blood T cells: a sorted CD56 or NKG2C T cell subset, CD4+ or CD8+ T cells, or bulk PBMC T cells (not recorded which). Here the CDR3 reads CASSTTRPNEQFF.